Listed below are T cell receptor beta chains from one sample, sequenced in a study of T cells in Graves' hyperthyroidism and ophthalmopathy. Via MiXCR, TCRdb re-called the multiplex PCR reads, giving one row per CDR3 protein. The sample shows 640,000 or so distinct CDR3 sequences, over 12% of them seen only once. The sample comprised blood. These TCRs come from a middle-aged woman with Graves' ophthalmopathy. The CDR3 runs from the conserved cysteine through the conserved F or W. Fields, in order: CDR3 length, V gene, J gene, CDR3 protein.

14	TRBV27	TRBJ1-1	CASSFSGSKTEAFF
17	TRBV6-2/TRBV6-3	TRBJ1-1	CASSYSERGPVNTEAFF
13	TRBV6-1	TRBJ1-1	CASSDRGRSEAFF
15	TRBV19	TRBJ1-1	CASTQDRWRYTEAFF
16	TRBV6-2/TRBV6-3	TRBJ2-5	CASSYSQREDQETQYF
14	TRBV10-2	TRBJ2-7	CASRTSGVSYEQYF
12	TRBV27	TRBJ2-2	CASSRRAGELFF
14	TRBV5-1	TRBJ2-5	CASSFEDRAQTQYF
14	TRBV24-1	TRBJ1-5	CASSLSGQNQPQHF
15	TRBV6-2/TRBV6-3	TRBJ2-7	CASTLELAGADERYF
16	TRBV27	TRBJ2-7	CASSLGSSGRVYEQYF
16	TRBV11-2	TRBJ2-7	CASSLVGAIPSYEQYF
14	TRBV3-1	TRBJ1-1	CASSQSEKSTEAFF
14	TRBV12-3/TRBV12-4	TRBJ2-5	CASSGRATAETQYF
15	TRBV11-3	TRBJ1-1	CASSLDHGRFTEAFF
16	TRBV7-8	TRBJ2-7	CASSLGLGQASYEQYF
14	TRBV6-5	TRBJ2-5	CASIKQGLKETQYF
15	TRBV15	TRBJ2-5	CATTDRGRGDETQYF
14	TRBV6-5	TRBJ2-7	CASSYERSSYEQYF
14	TRBV6-5	TRBJ1-2	CASSYASGQGGYTF
15	TRBV5-1	TRBJ2-5	CASSPEHRDQETQYF
14	TRBV12-3/TRBV12-4	TRBJ1-2	CASSPSGTVYGYTF
14	TRBV19	TRBJ2-2	CASSIRQVTGELFF
12	TRBV2	TRBJ2-7	CASSDGIYEQYF
13	TRBV6-5	TRBJ2-5	CASSYSERETQYF
15	TRBV6-1	TRBJ1-5	CASRTTGGSNQPQHF
14	TRBV20-1	TRBJ2-7	CSASPRLGIDEQYF
13	TRBV6-5	TRBJ2-7	CASSRTSYYEQYF
14	TRBV6-4	TRBJ2-5	CASRLTGVQETQYF
13	TRBV6-1	TRBJ1-1	CASTLGAGGEAFF
14	TRBV5-1	TRBJ2-7	CASSRDRARSEQYF
13	TRBV6-1	TRBJ1-1	CASSPGTLEEAFF
14	TRBV24-1	TRBJ1-2	CATSDLRQHYGYTF
17	TRBV6-4	TRBJ1-5	CASTHRGREYSNQPQHF
13	TRBV29-1	TRBJ2-7	CSVDLIQEGEQYF
14	TRBV19	TRBJ2-5	CASRVREGAWAQYF
15	TRBV6-2/TRBV6-3	TRBJ2-5	CASSYDGRFRETQYF